The source of this T cell receptor beta chain is a study of T cell repertoires in ileal Crohn's disease (dated by TCRdb to between 2019 and 2020). Regarding the research as a whole: The median duration of disease was about 7.3 years, and at the time of surgery 35% to 45% of patients were active smokers. Every patient underwent surgery because of a complication, which was stricturing disease in around 60% and penetrating disease in around 39%. Postoperative therapy was given to about half of the patients, with thiopurines administered to ten to eleven patients and anti-TNF agents administered to around 19 patients. TCR repertoire analysis was done in a few dozen Crohn's disease patients from a prospective multicentre cohort. The study was conducted in parallel with a multicentre cohort built to find predictors of early endoscopic recurrence after ileocolonic resection. A Rutgeerts score above i0 was used to define endoscopic postoperative recurrence. The study sequenced about 180 mucosal samples from 50 to 65 patients, taken at several locations on the surgical specimen and at postoperative endoscopy. Paper-wide results and their limitations: More high-frequency clones were carried by sorted CD8 T cells than by CD4 T cells, suggesting that mucosal expansions were mainly CD8. A significantly higher proportion of clonal expansions was observed in active smokers at surgery than in non-smokers (about 25% vs 20%, p=0.02). Higher high-frequency clone percentages at surgery were associated with endoscopic recurrence; all patients with clonality above 26.8% (18/57) had recurrence. Mucosal CD4 and CD8 T cells were sorted and sequenced only in a subgroup of patients, whose size was not stated.

For commercial TCRB immunosequencing, approximately 460 nanograms of biopsy DNA were submitted for each sample. Adaptive Biotechnology amplified the CDR3 regions from genomic DNA with a two-step multiplex PCR designed to control amplification bias. Primers for every V and J gene segment were used in the first PCR, and barcodes and Illumina adapters were added in the second PCR. CDR3 libraries were sequenced using an Illumina instrument. In the authors' own workflow: Vendor-provided pipelines were combined with custom analysis of raw data in R/Bioconductor under R version 3.3.0. Clonality, ranging from 0 to 1, was calculated as the inverse of the normalised Shannon entropy of all productive clones. High-frequency clones were defined as the share of the repertoire occupied by the top 100 clones, with only clones passing a 95% confidence test being retained. The Simpson index measured repertoire diversity, and the Morisita-Horn index measured overlap between samples. TCRdb's version of the immuneACCESS table is confined to in-frame rearrangements and falls short of the full clone set. An unresolved V gene accounts for under half of the shortfall where checked; the remainder is of unknown origin. Clonal size and the V and J genes are those of that table, whereas D and trimming came from the DNA. The sample includes 15,000 or so clones, with approximately 80% observed a single time. Together, the top ten hold roughly 6.7% of the sample.

Regarding this clone: The target of this receptor is not known. No base qualities exist here, and no much larger clone lies one base off it.

To be eligible, patients had to be adults with ileal or ileocolonic Crohn's disease and an indication for ileocolonic resection. Whole ileal mucosal biopsies were stored frozen at -80°C before DNA extraction. A TRizol-based method was used to extract genomic DNA from the frozen whole biopsies, and the DNA was quantified with a NanoDrop 2000 spectrophotometer. Sequencing was done on a sample of ileal tissue. The sequence derives from an adult with Crohn's disease.

CDR3 region: CASSVDGQMQGKLFF. The sequenced DNA is TGTGCCAGCAGCGTAGATGGTCAGATGCAGGGAAAACTGTTTTTT. This chain is built from TRBV9 and TRBJ1-4; tentative D gene TRBD1, with 5 bases matching. CDR1 and CDR2 were assigned from the germline V gene as SGDLS and YYNGEE. V and J lose 0 bases and 10 bases, and a span of 16 bases separates them. The cysteine opens and the phenylalanine closes a CDR3 of 15 amino acids. The CDR3 DNA has 45 bases and is translated from base 1.